This TCR beta chain appears in the sequencing data of a study of shared clonotypes between healthy human individuals. Generated by immunoSEQ multiplex PCR, the TCRdb table keeps only in-frame clones and is missing some. In the table there are roughly 660,000 clones, 80% to 95% of which are singletons. The CDR3 extends over 18 amino acids. J lost 7 bases, V lost 5 bases, and 15 bases had no gene match. Germline CDR1 and CDR2: MGHRA and YSYEKL. None of the donors, who were healthy HIV-negative adults, had recently had acute infections or vaccinations. CD45RO+ cells went into CD8 memory alongside CCR7-negative CD45RA+ TemRA cells.

The origin of this receptor is a man between 18 and 29 years old in good health. Some clones in this sample may be carry-over from other donors' samples. The chain couples TRBV4-1 to TRBJ2-1; 12 bases are a match to TRBD2. The material sequenced was memory CD8+ T cells from PBMCs. Subset defined: CD45RO+ cells pooled with CCR7-negative TemRA cells. CDR3 amino acids: CASSGLAGGPEMKNEQFF. CDR3 DNA: TGCGCCAGCAGCGGGCTAGCGGGAGGGCCCGAGATGAAAAATGAGCAGTTCTTC.